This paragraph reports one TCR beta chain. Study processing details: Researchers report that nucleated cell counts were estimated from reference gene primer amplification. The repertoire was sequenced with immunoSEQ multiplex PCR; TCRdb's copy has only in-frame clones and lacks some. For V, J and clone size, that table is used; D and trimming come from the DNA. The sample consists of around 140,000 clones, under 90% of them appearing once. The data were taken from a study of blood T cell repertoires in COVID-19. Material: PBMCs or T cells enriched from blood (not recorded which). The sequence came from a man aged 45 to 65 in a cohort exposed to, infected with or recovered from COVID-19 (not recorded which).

The CDR3 DNA follows: TGTGCCAGCAGCCCCCGAAGACAGGACGTTTTTAACTATGGCTACACCTTC. The encoded protein is CASSPRRQDVFNYGYTF. The chain recombines TRBV7-2 with TRBJ1-2, with D perhaps matching TRBD1 (6 bases). Germline V gene lookup returns CDR1 SGHTA and CDR2 FQGNSA. The V end lost 5 bases, the J end lost 1 base, and 20 bases lay between the germline ends. The CDR3 has 17 amino acids.